This is a list of T cell receptor beta chains from one sample in a study of Ad26.COV2.S vaccination and SARS-CoV-2 variants. Using immunoSEQ multiplex PCR, the repertoire was profiled, and TCRdb retains in-frame clones only, with some absent. The sample has about 480,000 clones, approximately 90% seen once; the top ten hold around 13%. The source was peripheral blood, collected in a trial of Ad26.COV2.S vaccine versus placebo. These receptors were taken from a person between 18 and 60 years old who received the Ad26.COV2.S COVID-19 vaccine or a placebo. Both conserved end residues are part of each CDR3. D genes are given only for firm matches. Size values are once, few and many counts, or a class for expanded clones, and some rows have none.

v_gene	abundance	j_gene	d_gene	CDR3nt	CDR3aa
TRBV28	once	TRBJ1-3	-	TGTGCCAGCAGTCGCGGGCTCGTAAGAAACACCATATATTTT	CASSRGLVRNTIYF
TRBV11-2	-	TRBJ2-1	-	TGTGCCAGCAGGCCCCCCTTTAGCGGTAATGAGCAGTTCTTC	CASRPPFSGNEQFF
TRBV30	-	TRBJ2-1	-	TGTGCCTGGAGGCGATCAACAACTAGTTTTCAGTTCTTC	CAWRRSTTSFQFF
TRBV7-9	-	TRBJ1-2	-	TGTGCCAGCAGCCAGGTCGGGGGCTATGGCTACACCTTC	CASSQVGGYGYTF
TRBV19	-	TRBJ1-2	TRBD1	TGTGCCAGTAGTATTGTGGGACAGGGGGCTTCCTCTAACTATGGCTACACCTTC	CASSIVGQGASSNYGYTF
TRBV4-3	-	TRBJ1-1	-	TGCGCCAGCAGCCAGTCGGGGGCAGCTGAAGCTTTCTTT	CASSQSGAAEAFF
TRBV6-2/TRBV6-3	-	TRBJ2-7	TRBD2	TGTGCCAGCAGTTACTCGAGGGGGAGGACTAGCATTAACGAGCAGTACTTC	CASSYSRGRTSINEQYF
TRBV5-1	once	TRBJ1-4	-	TGCGCCAGCAGCATTTCACTAACGGGCGGTGAAAAACTGTTTTTT	CASSISLTGGEKLFF
TRBV5-1	-	TRBJ2-7	TRBD1	TGCGCCAGCAGCAATCCGGGACAGGGGAAAGAGCAGTACTTC	CASSNPGQGKEQYF
TRBV9	-	TRBJ2-1	-	TGTGCCAGCAGCGTCCAGGGTTCAGGTTACAATGAGCAGTTCTTC	CASSVQGSGYNEQFF
TRBV7-9	-	TRBJ2-3	TRBD1	TGTGCCAGCACCTTCGGGGACAGTAGCACAGATACGCAGTATTTT	CASTFGDSSTDTQYF
TRBV7-3	-	TRBJ2-4	TRBD2	TGTGCCAGCAGCTTAAAAGCTAGTTGCGGGAGGGCCCGGATAGCCAAAAACATTCAGTACTTC	CASSLKASCGRARIAKNIQYF
TRBV5-1	-	TRBJ2-7	TRBD1	TGCGCCAGCAGCGCGGGACAGGGGTATCACGAGCAGTACTTC	CASSAGQGYHEQYF
TRBV19	-	TRBJ1-2	-	TGTGCCACCTCGAGCGTGCAGACTAACTATGGCTACACCTTC	CATSSVQTNYGYTF
TRBV21-1	once	TRBJ1-5	-	TGTGCCAGCAGCAAATGCCCCGGGACAGGGTATTGCAATCAGCCCCAGCATTTT	CASSKCPGTGYCNQPQHF
TRBV5-4	-	TRBJ1-1	-	TGTGCCAGCAGCCAACCCCCTCTGGACACTGAAGCTTTCTTT	CASSQPPLDTEAFF